The clone carrying this T cell receptor beta chain occurred a few times. These data come from a study of memory CD4+ T cells and cytomegalovirus serostatus. The overall study: Donors were healthy Belgian adults, 10 or so CMV seropositive and some 24 seronegative.

Single viable CD3+CD4+CD8-CD45RO+ cells were sorted as the memory CD4+ T cells. The CDR3 contains 13 residues. Germline V gene data show CDR1 as MDHEN and CDR2 as SYDVKM. V lost 1 base and J 7 bases, leaving 11 bases between the germline ends. TCRdb keeps only in-frame clones here, not all; method: immunoSEQ multiplex PCR. The sample shows tens of thousands of clones, about three quarters of them seen only once. V is TRBV28 and J is TRBJ2-7; a possible D gene is TRBD1 (6 bases). This TCR came from an adult in good health and CMV-seropositive. Sequencing was carried out using memory CD4+ T cells from blood. The CDR3: CASSLFRGREQYF. The DNA for the CDR3 is TGTGCCAGCAGTTTATTCAGGGGAAGGGAGCAGTACTTC. The whole variable domain, filled in from reference TRBV28 and TRBJ2-7, reads DVKVTQSSRYLVKRTGEKVFLECVQDMDHENMFWYRQDPGLGLRLIYFSYDVKMKEKGDIPEGYSVSREKKERFSLILESASTNQTSMYLCASSLFRGREQYFGPGTRLTVT.